These 22 T cell receptor beta chains originate from one sample sequenced in a study of blood T cell repertoires in COVID-19. Data came from immunoSEQ multiplex PCR; TCRdb stores just in-frame clones and leaves some out. The table lists about 42,000 clones, 77% of them singletons. The sample taken for sequencing was peripheral blood. The receptor set was obtained from a woman in her 70s with acute or convalescent COVID-19.

This chain connects TRBV18 to TRBJ2-7, with 8 bases matching TRBD2. Germline CDR1 and CDR2: KGHSH and LQKENI. The CDR3 has 18 amino acids. V dropped 2 bases and J dropped 2; count of bases not matched to a gene: 14. The CDR3 here is CASSPKPAQRETAYEQYF. The CDR3, as DNA: TGTGCCAGCTCACCAAAGCCCGCCCAGCGGGAGACGGCCTACGAGCAGTACTTC.

This chain connects TRBV6-5 to TRBJ2-7; 9 bases fit TRBD2. The junction had 2 bases not matched to a gene; V was cut back by 0 bases and J by 5 bases. The CDR3 spans 14 residues. From germline, CDR1 is MNHEY and CDR2 SVGAGI. The CDR3 reads CASSYSLAGNEQYF. The CDR3 DNA is TGTGCCAGCAGTTACTCCCTAGCGGGAAACGAGCAGTACTTC.

This clone was recorded a few times. J is TRBJ2-1 and V is TRBV5-1, with 10 bases lining up with TRBD2. V lost 4 bases and J lost 0; bases outside the gene matches: 4. This CDR3 comprises 16 residues. Germline CDR1 and CDR2: SGHRS and YFSETQ. CDR3 nucleotide sequence: TGCGCCAGCAGCAGGACTAGCGGAAGCTCCTACAATGAGCAGTTCTTC. It translates to CASSRTSGSSYNEQFF.

The CDR3 loop reads CASSQPSQGGNSPLHF. The CDR3 region has the DNA TGTGCCAGCAGCCAACCGAGTCAGGGAGGGAACTCACCCCTCCACTTT. V gene TRBV3-1 (or the pseudogene TRBV3-2) combines with J gene TRBJ1-6, with D possibly being TRBD1 (5 bases). The CDR3 has 16 amino acids. CDR1 and CDR2 from the germline V gene are LGHDT and YNNKEL (reference sequence). V gave up 2 bases and J gave up 10 bases, with 18 bases separating them.

The chain combines TRBV7-9 with TRBJ1-1; 12 bases line up with TRBD1. The V and J ends lost 6 bases and 6 bases, in that order; junction bases with no gene match: 5. Germline lookup yields CDR1 SEHNR and CDR2 FQNEAQ (reference sequence). The CDR3 length is 14 residues. The CDR3 protein is CASRPGQGAAEAFF. The DNA for the CDR3 is TGTGCCAGCAGACCGGGACAGGGGGCGGCTGAAGCTTTCTTT. Variable domain in full (rest from reference TRBV7-9 and TRBJ1-1): DTGVSQNPRHKITKRGQNVTFRCDPISEHNRLYWYRQTLGQGPEFLTYFQNEAQLEKSRLLSDRFSAERPKGSFSTLEIQRTEQGDSAMYLCASRPGQGAAEAFFGQGTRLTVV.

The chain has TRBV30 and TRBJ1-2; 8 nucleotides align to TRBD1. V lost 3 bases, J lost 7 bases, and 7 bases stayed unmatched. This CDR3 region has 13 residues. From germline, CDR1 is GTSNPN and CDR2 SVGIG (reference sequence). CDR3 DNA: TGTGCCTGGAGCTCGCAGGGGGCAGGTGGCTACACCTTC. It codes for CAWSSQGAGGYTF.

The gene calls are TRBV20-1 and TRBJ2-1; D perhaps matches TRBD2 (6 bases). This CDR3 spans 15 amino acids. Germline values: CDR1 DFQATT, CDR2 SNEGSKA (reference sequence). The V end lost 3 bases, the J end lost 9 bases, and 21 bases lay between the germline ends. The CDR3 sequence is CSASDRTGGLGEQFF. The CDR3 DNA sequence: TGCAGTGCTAGTGATCGGACCGGGGGTCTGGGTGAGCAGTTCTTC.

This clone was observed once. The chain carries TRBV5-1 and TRBJ1-1, with 8 bases fitting TRBD1. The length of the CDR3 is 15 residues. The germline V gene encodes CDR1 SGHRS and CDR2 YFSETQ. The V segment lost 5 bases and the J segment 0 bases; nucleotides outside the gene matches: 6. CDR3 DNA sequence: TGCGCCAGCAGAGGGACAGGCCTCGTGAACACTGAAGCTTTCTTT. This codes for CASRGTGLVNTEAFF.

V usage is TRBV5-6 and J usage is TRBJ2-5; TRBD2 might be the D (5 bases). V was cut by 4 bases and J by 4 bases, with 11 bases left in between. The CDR3 runs to 13 residues. Germline loops: CDR1 SGHDT, CDR2 YYEEEE. The CDR3 coding sequence is TGTGCCAGCAGCAGAGGCGGAGGAGAGACCCAGTACTTC. Translated: CASSRGGGETQYF. The full variable domain, with the rest looked up from reference TRBV5-6 and TRBJ2-5, is DAGVTQSPTHLIKTRGQQVTLRCSPKSGHDTVSWYQQALGQGPQFIFQYYEEEERQRGNFPDRFSGHQFPNYSSELNVNALLLGDSALYLCASSRGGGETQYFGPGTRLLVL.

The chain uses TRBV6-5 and TRBJ1-2; 8 bases line up with TRBD1. V was pared by 0 bases and J by 2 bases, with 5 bases of the junction left unmatched. Germline loops: CDR1 MNHEY, CDR2 SVGAGI. This CDR3 has 16 amino acids. The CDR3 sequence: CASSYSRTGTNYGYTF. In DNA, the CDR3 is TGTGCCAGCAGTTACTCGAGGACAGGGACAAACTATGGCTACACCTTC.

The chain carries TRBV7-6 and TRBJ2-7; TRBD2 matches 9 bases. The CDR3 length is 14 residues. CDR1 and CDR2 (germline): SGHVS, FNYEAQ. V was pared by 1 base and J by 6 bases, with 4 bases of the junction left unmatched. In DNA form, the CDR3 reads TGTGCCAGCAGCTTAGTAGCGGGGGAAGGCGAGCAGTACTTC. Amino acids: CASSLVAGEGEQYF.

The chain combines TRBV5-1 with TRBJ2-7; 8 bases map to TRBD1. The germline V gene has CDR1 SGHRS and CDR2 YFSETQ. This CDR3 region has 14 residues. V gave up 4 bases and J gave up 6 bases; unmatched junction bases: 9. Here the CDR3 reads CASSLGQGLREQYF. The CDR3 nucleotides read TGCGCCAGCAGCCTCGGACAGGGTTTGCGCGAGCAGTACTTC.

This chain uses TRBV9 with TRBJ2-7, with TRBD2 as a possible D gene (6 bases). CDR1 is SGDLS, CDR2 YYNGEE, per germline. The CDR3 extends over 13 amino acids. Deletions cut 4 bases from V and 5 bases from J, with 13 bases between. The CDR3 loop is CASSSWRGDEQYF. The CDR3 nucleotides are TGTGCCAGCAGCTCCTGGCGGGGTGACGAGCAGTACTTC.

The chain is built from TRBV5-5 and TRBJ1-5; 10 bases are a match to TRBD1. CDR3 size: 15 residues. J was trimmed by 5 bases and V by 3 bases; bases with no gene match: 5. CDR1 and CDR2 (germline): SGHKS, YYEKEE (reference sequence). CDR3 bases: TGTGCCAGCAGCTCCGGGACAGGGGATGATCAGCCCCAGCATTTT. Protein sequence: CASSSGTGDDQPQHF.

The chain employs TRBV18 and TRBJ2-7; no definite D call. This CDR3 spans 13 amino acids. The ends were cut back, 2 bases at V and 3 bases at J, with 8 bases in the middle. CDR1 and CDR2 (germline): KGHSH, LQKENI. CDR3 DNA: TGTGCCAGCTCACCATCCCAGGTCTACGAGCAGTACTTC. It yields the protein CASSPSQVYEQYF.

The V gene is TRBV3-1 (or the pseudogene TRBV3-2), the J gene TRBJ2-5, with 7 nucleotides matching TRBD1. The CDR3 totals 15 residues. Germline values: CDR1 LGHDT, CDR2 YNNKEL (reference sequence). The trim removed 0 bases at V and 4 bases at J, leaving 5 bases unmatched. The CDR3 loop reads CASSQDPRDRETQYF. CDR3 nucleotides: TGTGCCAGCAGCCAAGACCCCCGGGACAGAGAGACCCAGTACTTC.

The chain links TRBV6-1 to TRBJ1-2, with D unclear. V was cut by 0 bases and J by 9 bases, with 11 bases left in between. This CDR3 contains 13 residues. Germline-derived CDR1 and CDR2 are MNHNS and SASEGT. CDR3 sequence: CASSEALRLSYTF. The CDR3 DNA reads TGTGCCAGCAGTGAAGCGCTCCGGTTGAGCTACACCTTC.

The chain has TRBV28 and TRBJ1-1; no clear D. This CDR3 is built from 15 residues. Trimming shortened V by 1 base and J by 0 bases, and 9 bases separated the two germline ends. Germline V lookup: CDR1 MDHEN, CDR2 SYDVKM. CDR3 region: CASSLLLVLNTEAFF. The CDR3 DNA follows: TGTGCCAGCAGTTTATTGTTAGTCCTGAACACTGAAGCTTTCTTT.

The rearrangement uses TRBV2 and TRBJ2-3, with no clear D. CDR1 and CDR2 from the germline V gene are SNHLY and FYNNEI. Trimming cost V 0 bases and J 4 bases, with 5 bases left between them. This CDR3 comprises 13 residues. The chain's CDR3 is CASSEARSDTQYF. The CDR3 nucleotides read TGTGCCAGCAGTGAAGCGCGGTCAGATACGCAGTATTTT.

The chain combines TRBV5-1 with TRBJ1-2; the D gene is possibly TRBD1 (5 bases). This CDR3 has 16 residues. CDR1 and CDR2 from the germline V gene are SGHRS and YFSETQ. V dropped 4 bases and J dropped 7 bases, with 23 bases sitting between them. Written as DNA, the CDR3 is TGCGCCAGCAGCCCGGACTCGCGGGGCGGCCGTCCTGGCTACACCTTC. Its protein product is CASSPDSRGGRPGYTF.

This clone was seen only once. V and J are TRBV15 and TRBJ2-7; the match to TRBD1 covers 7 bases. Per germline, CDR1 LNHNV and CDR2 YYDKDF (reference sequence). The ends lost 2 bases at V and 4 bases at J; junction bases unmatched: 8. CDR3 length equals 15 residues. The CDR3 nucleotides read TGTGCCACCAGCAGATCATCAGGACAGGCTTACGAGCAGTACTTC. This translates into CATSRSSGQAYEQYF.

The rearrangement uses TRBV28 and TRBJ2-1; tentatively, D is TRBD1 (6 bases). Germline V gives CDR1 MDHEN, CDR2 SYDVKM. The V end was cut by 7 bases, the J end by 2 bases, with 12 bases between. CDR3 length: 14 amino acids. The CDR3 bases are TGTGCCAGCATTAAGGGGGTGCCCTACAATGAGCAGTTCTTC. It yields the protein CASIKGVPYNEQFF.